This T cell receptor (beta chain) was sequenced during a study of regulatory T cells in long-lasting Graves disease. Study-wide results and limits: With persistent disease, TRBV28, TRBJ1-2 and TRBJ2-5 were the favored segments.

In its sample, this clonotype was seen many times. The antigen remains undetermined. As for time point: persistent/refractory GD, antithyroid drugs over 5 years with positive TRAb. Preparation of the TCR library used RNA extracted from PBMCs. V lost 0 bases, J lost 2 bases, and 4 bases lay in between. This CDR3 contains 12 residues. The germline gives CDR1 DFQATT, CDR2 SNEGSKA (reference sequence). Combining iRepertoire HTBI primers with Arm-PCR of CDR3 regions, the authors built TCR beta libraries. TCRdb fed the multiplex PCR reads into MiXCR, producing one record per CDR3 protein. The data show 400,000 or so distinct CDR3 sequences, around 24% seen once.

The sample consisted of peripheral blood mononuclear cells (PBMCs), taken when the disease was refractory, from a patient treated with antithyroid drugs. The receptor was isolated from a female donor with Graves disease. The chain links TRBV20-1 to TRBJ1-1; D remains ambiguous. CDR3 amino acids: CSARDPNTEAFF. CDR3 nucleotide sequence: TGCAGTGCTAGAGACCCCAACACTGAAGCTTTCTTT.